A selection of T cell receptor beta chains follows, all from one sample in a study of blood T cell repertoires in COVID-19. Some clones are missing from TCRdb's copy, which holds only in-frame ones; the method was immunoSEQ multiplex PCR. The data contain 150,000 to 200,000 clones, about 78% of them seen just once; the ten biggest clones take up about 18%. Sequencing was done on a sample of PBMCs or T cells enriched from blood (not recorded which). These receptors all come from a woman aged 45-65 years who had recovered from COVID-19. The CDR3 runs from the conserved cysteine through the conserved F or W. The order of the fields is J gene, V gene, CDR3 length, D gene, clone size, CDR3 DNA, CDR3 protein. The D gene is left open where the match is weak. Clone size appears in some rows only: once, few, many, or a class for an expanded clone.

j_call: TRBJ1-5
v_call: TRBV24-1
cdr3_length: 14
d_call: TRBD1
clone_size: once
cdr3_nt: TGTGCCACCCAAGGGACAGGGGGGAATCAGCCCCAGCATTTT
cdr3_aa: CATQGTGGNQPQHF

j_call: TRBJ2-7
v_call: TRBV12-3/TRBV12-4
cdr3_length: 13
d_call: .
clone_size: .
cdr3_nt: TGTGCCAGCAGCCTAGGAGGGCAGAGAGAGCAGTACTTC
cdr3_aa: CASSLGGQREQYF

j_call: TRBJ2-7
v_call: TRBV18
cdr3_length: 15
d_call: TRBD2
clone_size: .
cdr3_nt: TGTGCCAGCTCACCACCGGCTAGCGGCGTCTACGAGCAGTACTTC
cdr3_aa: CASSPPASGVYEQYF

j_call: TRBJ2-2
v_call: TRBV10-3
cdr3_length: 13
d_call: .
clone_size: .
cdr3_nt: TGTGCCATCAGTGAGCTCAACACCGGGGAGCTGTTTTTT
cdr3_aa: CAISELNTGELFF

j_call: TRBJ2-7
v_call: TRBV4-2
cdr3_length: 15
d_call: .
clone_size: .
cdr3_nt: TGTGCCAGCTCCCAAGGACTCCCGAGCTCCTACGAGCAGTACTTC
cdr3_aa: CASSQGLPSSYEQYF

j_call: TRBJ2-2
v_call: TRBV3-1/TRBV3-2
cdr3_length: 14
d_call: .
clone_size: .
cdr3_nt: TGTGCCAGCAGCCAGTTTGGCGGGTCAAGGGAGCTGTTTTTT
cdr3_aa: CASSQFGGSRELFF

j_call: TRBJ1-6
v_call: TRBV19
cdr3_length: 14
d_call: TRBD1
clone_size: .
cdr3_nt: TGTGCCAGTATCGAGAGGGCAGGGGGAGGACCCCTCCACTTT
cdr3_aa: CASIERAGGGPLHF

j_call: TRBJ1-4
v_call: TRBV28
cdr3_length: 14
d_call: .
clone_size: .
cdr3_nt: TGTGCCAGCAATACGCAAACTTCTAATGAAAAACTGTTTTTT
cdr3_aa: CASNTQTSNEKLFF

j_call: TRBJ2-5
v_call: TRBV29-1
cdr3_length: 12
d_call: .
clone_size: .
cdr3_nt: TGCAGCGTTAACGACAGCGGGGAGACCCAGTACTTC
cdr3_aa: CSVNDSGETQYF

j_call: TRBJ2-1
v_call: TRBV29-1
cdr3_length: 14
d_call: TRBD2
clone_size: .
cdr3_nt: TGCAGCGTTGATAGGGTAGCGGGAGCAAATGAGCAGTTCTTC
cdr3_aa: CSVDRVAGANEQFF

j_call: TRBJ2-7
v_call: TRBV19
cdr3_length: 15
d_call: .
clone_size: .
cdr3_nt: TGTGCCAGTAGTTCCGACAGCCCGAGCTCCTACGAGCAGTACTTC
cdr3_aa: CASSSDSPSSYEQYF

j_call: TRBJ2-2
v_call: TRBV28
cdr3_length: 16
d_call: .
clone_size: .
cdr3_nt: TGTGCCAGCAGTTCGCCCTCTGGACAGTCTACCGGGGAGCTGTTTTTT
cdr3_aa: CASSSPSGQSTGELFF

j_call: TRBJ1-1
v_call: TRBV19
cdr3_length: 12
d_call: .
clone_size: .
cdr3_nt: TGTGCCAGCAAGGGGTTTGGCACTGAAGCTTTCTTT
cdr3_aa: CASKGFGTEAFF

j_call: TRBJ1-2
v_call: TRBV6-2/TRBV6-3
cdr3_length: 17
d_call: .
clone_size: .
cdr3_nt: TGTGCCAGCAGTTCGTTTATGCGGACTCCCAGGGGCTATGGCTACACCTTC
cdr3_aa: CASSSFMRTPRGYGYTF

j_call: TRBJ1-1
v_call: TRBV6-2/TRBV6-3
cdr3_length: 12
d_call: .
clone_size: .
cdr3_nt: TGTGCCAGCAGTATCTCGGGCACTGAAGCTTTCTTT
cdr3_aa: CASSISGTEAFF

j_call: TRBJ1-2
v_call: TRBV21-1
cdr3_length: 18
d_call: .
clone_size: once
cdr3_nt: TGTGCCAGCAGCAATAGGACCGTCGAAAAGGGCGGCGGGAATGGCTACACCTTC
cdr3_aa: CASSNRTVEKGGGNGYTF

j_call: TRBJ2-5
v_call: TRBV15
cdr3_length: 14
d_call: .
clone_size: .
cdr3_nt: TGTGCCACCAGCAGAGACCTAGGCGGGGAGACCCAGTACTTC
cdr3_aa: CATSRDLGGETQYF

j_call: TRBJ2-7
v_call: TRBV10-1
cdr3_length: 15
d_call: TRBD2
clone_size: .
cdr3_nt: TGCGCCGGCAACACCCCTTCAGCGGGAGGTGACGAGCAGTACTTC
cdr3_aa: CAGNTPSAGGDEQYF

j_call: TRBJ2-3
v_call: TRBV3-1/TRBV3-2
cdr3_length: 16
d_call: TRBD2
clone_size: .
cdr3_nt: TGTGCCAGCAGCGGGGGGACTAGCGGCGGTCGCGATACGCAGTATTTT
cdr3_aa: CASSGGTSGGRDTQYF

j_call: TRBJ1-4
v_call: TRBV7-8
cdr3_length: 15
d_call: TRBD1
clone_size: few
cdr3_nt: TGTGCCAGCAGCTCTAGGGACAGTTTGAATGAAAAACTGTTTTTT
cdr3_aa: CASSSRDSLNEKLFF

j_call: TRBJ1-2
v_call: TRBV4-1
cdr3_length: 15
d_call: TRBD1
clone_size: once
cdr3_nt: TGCGCCAGCAGCCAAACGACAGGGGAGAACTATGGCTACACCTTC
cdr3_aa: CASSQTTGENYGYTF

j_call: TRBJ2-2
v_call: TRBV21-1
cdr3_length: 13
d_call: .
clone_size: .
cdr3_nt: TGTGCCAGCAGCAAAGCCTACACCGGGGAGCTGTTTTTT
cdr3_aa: CASSKAYTGELFF

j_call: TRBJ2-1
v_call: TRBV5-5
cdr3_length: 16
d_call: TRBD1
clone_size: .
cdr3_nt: TGTGCCAGCAGCTTGGCGCCGACAGGGGGGAACAATGAGCAGTTCTTC
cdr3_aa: CASSLAPTGGNNEQFF

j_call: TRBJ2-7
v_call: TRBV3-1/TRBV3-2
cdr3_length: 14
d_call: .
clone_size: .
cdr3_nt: TGTGCCAGCAGCCAAGCCCGGGGGGCGTACGAGCAGTACTTC
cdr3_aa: CASSQARGAYEQYF

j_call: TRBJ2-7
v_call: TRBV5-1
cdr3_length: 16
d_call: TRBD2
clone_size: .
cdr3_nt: TGCGCCAGCAGCTCCTCCTCCGGACTAGCGGGAGCCGAGCAGTACTTC
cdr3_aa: CASSSSSGLAGAEQYF

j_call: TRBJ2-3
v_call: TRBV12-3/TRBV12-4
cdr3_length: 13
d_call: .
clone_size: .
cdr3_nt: TGTGCCAGCAGGGTACAGAGCACAGATACGCAGTATTTT
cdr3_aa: CASRVQSTDTQYF

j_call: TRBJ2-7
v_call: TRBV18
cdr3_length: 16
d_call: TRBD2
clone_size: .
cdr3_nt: TGTGCCAGCTCACCACCGGGGCTAGCGGGGGTCTACGAGCAGTACTTC
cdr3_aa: CASSPPGLAGVYEQYF

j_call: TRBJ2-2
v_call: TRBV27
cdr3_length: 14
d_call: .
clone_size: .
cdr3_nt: TGTGCCAGCAGACCCACACAGAAGGCCGGGGAGCTGTTTTTT
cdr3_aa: CASRPTQKAGELFF

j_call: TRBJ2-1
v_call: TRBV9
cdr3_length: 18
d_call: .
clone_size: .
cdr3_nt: TGTGCCAGCAGCGTAGCTTCTAGCGCATCCCTCTCCTACAATGAGCAGTTCTTC
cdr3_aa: CASSVASSASLSYNEQFF

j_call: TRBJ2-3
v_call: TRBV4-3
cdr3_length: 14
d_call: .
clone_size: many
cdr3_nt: TGCGCCAGCAGCCAAGAAGCTAGCACAGATACGCAGTATTTT
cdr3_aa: CASSQEASTDTQYF

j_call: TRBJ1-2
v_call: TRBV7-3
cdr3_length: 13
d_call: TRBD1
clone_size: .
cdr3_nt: TGTGCCAGCAGCTTCGGACAGGGCTATGGCTACACCTTC
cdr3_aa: CASSFGQGYGYTF

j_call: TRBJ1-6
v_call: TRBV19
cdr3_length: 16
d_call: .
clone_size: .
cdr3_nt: TGTGCCAGTAGGAAGGGGCTCGAGACGTATAATTCACCCCTCCACTTT
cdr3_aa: CASRKGLETYNSPLHF

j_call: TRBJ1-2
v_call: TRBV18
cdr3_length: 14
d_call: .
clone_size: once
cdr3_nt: TGTGCCAGCTCACCATCTCAGGATAACTATGGCTACACCTTC
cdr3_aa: CASSPSQDNYGYTF

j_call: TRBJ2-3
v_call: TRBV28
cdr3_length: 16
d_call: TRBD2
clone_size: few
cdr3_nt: TGTGCCAGCAGTTCCCTGACTAGCGGCTATACAGATACGCAGTATTTT
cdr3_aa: CASSSLTSGYTDTQYF

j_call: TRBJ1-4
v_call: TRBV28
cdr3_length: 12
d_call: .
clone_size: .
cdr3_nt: TGTGCCAGCAGCTCCACCGACAGGACCCTGTTTTTT
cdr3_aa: CASSSTDRTLFF

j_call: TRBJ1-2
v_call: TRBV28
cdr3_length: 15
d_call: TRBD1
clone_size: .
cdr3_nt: TGTGCCAGCAGTTTACAACCGGGACAGGGTGGCGGCTACACCTTC
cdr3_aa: CASSLQPGQGGGYTF

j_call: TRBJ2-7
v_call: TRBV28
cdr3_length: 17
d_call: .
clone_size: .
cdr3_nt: TGTGCCAGCAGTTTATATCTCGGGCGGAGGAGCTCCTACGAGCAGTACTTC
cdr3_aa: CASSLYLGRRSSYEQYF

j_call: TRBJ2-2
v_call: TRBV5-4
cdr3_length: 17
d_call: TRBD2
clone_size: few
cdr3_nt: TGTGCCAGCAGCTCTTCTAGCGGGAGGGTAAACACCGGGGAGCTGTTTTTT
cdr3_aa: CASSSSSGRVNTGELFF

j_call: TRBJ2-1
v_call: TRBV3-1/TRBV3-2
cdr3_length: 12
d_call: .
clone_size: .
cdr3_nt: TGTGCCAGCAGTCACCTAGGCAATGAGCAGTTCTTC
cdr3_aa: CASSHLGNEQFF

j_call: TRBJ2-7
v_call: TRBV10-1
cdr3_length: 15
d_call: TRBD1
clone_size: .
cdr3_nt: TGCGCCAGCAGTGACCAAAGACAGGGTTCCTACGAGCAGTACTTC
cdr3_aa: CASSDQRQGSYEQYF

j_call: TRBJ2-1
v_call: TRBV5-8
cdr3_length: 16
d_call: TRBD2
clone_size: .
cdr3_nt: TGTGCCAGCAGCTTGGGACTAGCGGGATTGGCGGTTGAGCAGTTCTTC
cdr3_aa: CASSLGLAGLAVEQFF

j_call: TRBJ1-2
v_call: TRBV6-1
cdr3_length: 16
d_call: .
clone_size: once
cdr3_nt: TGTGCCAGCAGTGAAAGCAGCCAGGTCGTAGTGTATGGCTACACCTTC
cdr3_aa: CASSESSQVVVYGYTF

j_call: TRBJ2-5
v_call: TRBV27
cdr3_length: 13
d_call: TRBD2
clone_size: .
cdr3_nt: TGTGCCAGCAGTTTGGGAGGGCGCGAGACCCAGTACTTC
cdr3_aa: CASSLGGRETQYF

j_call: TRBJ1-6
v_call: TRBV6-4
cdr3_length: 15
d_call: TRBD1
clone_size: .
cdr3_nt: TGTGCCAGCAGCTTAACCGGGACAGGGGAGTTTCCCCTCCACTTT
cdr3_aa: CASSLTGTGEFPLHF

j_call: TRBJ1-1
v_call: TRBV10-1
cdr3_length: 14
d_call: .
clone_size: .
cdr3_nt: TGCGCCAGCAGTGATGGGCGTGGGGGCAGTGAAGCTTTCTTT
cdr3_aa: CASSDGRGGSEAFF

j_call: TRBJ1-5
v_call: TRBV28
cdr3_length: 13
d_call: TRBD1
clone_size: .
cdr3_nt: TGTGCCAGCAGTTCGGGACAGATTCAGCCCCAGCATTTT
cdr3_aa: CASSSGQIQPQHF

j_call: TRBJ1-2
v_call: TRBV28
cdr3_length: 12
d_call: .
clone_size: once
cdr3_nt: TGTGCCAGCAGTACCCAGGGCTATGGCTACACCTTC
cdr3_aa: CASSTQGYGYTF

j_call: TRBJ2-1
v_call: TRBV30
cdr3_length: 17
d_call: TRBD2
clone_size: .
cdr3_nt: TGTGCCTGGAGTGGACTAGCGGGAGATTCCTCCCGCAATGAGCAGTTCTTC
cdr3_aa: CAWSGLAGDSSRNEQFF

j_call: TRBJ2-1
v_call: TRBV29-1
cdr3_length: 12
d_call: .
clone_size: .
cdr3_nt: TGCAGCGTGGACCCACTAGGGAATGAGCAGTTCTTC
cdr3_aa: CSVDPLGNEQFF

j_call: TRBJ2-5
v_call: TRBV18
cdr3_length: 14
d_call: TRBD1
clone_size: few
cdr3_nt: TGTGCCAGCTCACCACTGGACAGGGTGGAGACCCAGTACTTC
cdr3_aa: CASSPLDRVETQYF

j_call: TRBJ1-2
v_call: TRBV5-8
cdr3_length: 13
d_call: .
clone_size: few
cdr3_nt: TGTGCCAGCAGCTTTGACAGCTCCTATGGCTACACCTTC
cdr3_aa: CASSFDSSYGYTF

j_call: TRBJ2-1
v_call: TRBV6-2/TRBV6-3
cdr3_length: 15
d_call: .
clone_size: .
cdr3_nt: TGTGCCAGCAGTTATGCGGAAGCGGGCCACAATGAGCAGTTCTTC
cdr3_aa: CASSYAEAGHNEQFF

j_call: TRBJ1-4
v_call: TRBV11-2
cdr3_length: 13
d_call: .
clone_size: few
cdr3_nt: TGTGCCAGCAGCTTACGGGTTTCCGAAAAACTGTTTTTT
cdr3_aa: CASSLRVSEKLFF

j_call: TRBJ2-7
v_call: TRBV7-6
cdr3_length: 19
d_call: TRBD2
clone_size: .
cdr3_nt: TGTGCCAGCAGCTTACGGGGCCGCGGGGGGCGTAATATGTCCTACGAGCAGTACTTC
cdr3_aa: CASSLRGRGGRNMSYEQYF

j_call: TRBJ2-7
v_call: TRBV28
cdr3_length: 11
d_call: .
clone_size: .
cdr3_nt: TGTGCCAGCAGACAGAACTACGAGCAGTACTTC
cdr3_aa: CASRQNYEQYF

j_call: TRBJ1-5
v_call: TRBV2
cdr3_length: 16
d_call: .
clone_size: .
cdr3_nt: TGTGCCAGCAGCTTCCCCGCGGCAGATAGCAATCAGCCCCAGCATTTT
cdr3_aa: CASSFPAADSNQPQHF

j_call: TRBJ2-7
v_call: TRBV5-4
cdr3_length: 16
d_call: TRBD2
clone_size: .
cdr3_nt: TGTGCCAGCAGCTTGGGGACCGGGACTAGCGGCCCCGAGCAGTACTTC
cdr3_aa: CASSLGTGTSGPEQYF

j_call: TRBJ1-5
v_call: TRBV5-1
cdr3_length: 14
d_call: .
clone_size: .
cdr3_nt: TGCGCCAGCAGCTTGGAGGGGCCTTATCAGCCCCAGCATTTT
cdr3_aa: CASSLEGPYQPQHF

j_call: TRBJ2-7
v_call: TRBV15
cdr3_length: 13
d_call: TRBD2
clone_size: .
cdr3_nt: TGTGCCTCTCGGGCTAGCGGGAGCTACGAGCAGTACTTC
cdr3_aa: CASRASGSYEQYF